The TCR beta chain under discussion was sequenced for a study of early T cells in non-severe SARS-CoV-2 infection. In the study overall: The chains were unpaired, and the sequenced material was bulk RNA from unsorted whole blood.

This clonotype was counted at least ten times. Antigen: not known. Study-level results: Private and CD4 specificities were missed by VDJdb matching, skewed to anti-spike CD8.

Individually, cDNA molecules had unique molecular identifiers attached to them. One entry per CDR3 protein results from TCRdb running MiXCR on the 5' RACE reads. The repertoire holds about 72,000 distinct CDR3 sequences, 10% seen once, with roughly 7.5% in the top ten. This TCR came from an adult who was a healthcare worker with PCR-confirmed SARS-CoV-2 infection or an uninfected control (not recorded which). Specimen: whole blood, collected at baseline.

CDR3 region: CSVGRDRGYEQYF. As DNA, the CDR3 is TGCAGCGTTGGCCGGGACAGGGGCTACGAGCAGTACTTC. The rearrangement links TRBV29-1 to TRBJ2-7; TRBD1 matches at 10 bases. Germline V CDR1 and CDR2: SQVTM, ANQGSEA. This CDR3 spans 13 amino acids. Losses at the gene ends were 4 bases for V and 3 bases for J; bases not matched to a gene: 3.